This T cell receptor beta chain stems from a study of T cell responses to AZD1222 COVID-19 vaccine. General study results and limits: CD4 TCRs associated with vaccination spanned spike, dominating at 160-218 and 743-854. Repertoires were obtained only post-peak T cell response.

A note on this clone: Its antigen is currently unknown.

Sequenced by immunoSEQ multiplex PCR; TCRdb stores in-frame clones only, minus some. The sample holds 90,000 to 150,000 clones; about 92% are singletons and the top ten take roughly 7.9%. The CDR3 spans 13 residues. In germline, CDR1 is SGHDN, CDR2 FVKESK. With 5 bases removed from V and 7 bases from J, the gap between germline ends came to 12 bases. This sequence originates from an adult who received the AZD1222 COVID-19 vaccine. The sample consisted of peripheral blood, taken 28 days after the second AZD1222 dose. The chain couples TRBV14 to TRBJ2-1, with D unresolved. The CDR3 nucleotides read TGTGCCAGCAGCTATGGGTTGGGGAATGAGCAGTTCTTC. This gives the protein CASSYGLGNEQFF.